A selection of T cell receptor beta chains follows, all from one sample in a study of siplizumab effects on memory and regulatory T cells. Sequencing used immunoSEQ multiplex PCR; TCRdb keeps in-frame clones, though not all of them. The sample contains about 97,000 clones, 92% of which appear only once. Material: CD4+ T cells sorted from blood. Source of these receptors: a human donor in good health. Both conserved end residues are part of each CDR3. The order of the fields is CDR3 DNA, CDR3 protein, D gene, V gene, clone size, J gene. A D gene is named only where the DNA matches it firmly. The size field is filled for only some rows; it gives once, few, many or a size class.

TGTGCCAGCAGCTCACCAAACAGGGGGTTGAGCAATGAGCAGTTCTTC	CASSSPNRGLSNEQFF	TRBD1	TRBV7-6	-	TRBJ2-1
TGTGCCTGGAGTGTAACTGTTACTGGAAACACCATATATTTT	CAWSVTVTGNTIYF	-	TRBV30	-	TRBJ1-3
TGTGCCAGCAGCCCCCTGGACAGCTTCAATCAGCCCCAGCATTTT	CASSPLDSFNQPQHF	-	TRBV28	-	TRBJ1-5
TGTGCCAGTAGTATAGGGCAGCCTCTAGGGAATGAGCAGTTCTTC	CASSIGQPLGNEQFF	-	TRBV19	-	TRBJ2-1
TGTGCCACCAGCAGAGAGGCAGGGCCGTACGAGCAGTACTTC	CATSREAGPYEQYF	-	TRBV15	-	TRBJ2-7
TGTGCCAGCAGTGTGTCGGGAGGTGGAGAGCAGTACTTC	CASSVSGGGEQYF	TRBD2	TRBV6-1	-	TRBJ2-7
TGCGCCAGCAGCTCACAATTCCGACTAGCGGGGGGCTACGAGCAGTACTTC	CASSSQFRLAGGYEQYF	TRBD2	TRBV5-1	-	TRBJ2-7
TGTGCCAGCAGCCCACAAGCCCGTGAGCAGTTCTTC	CASSPQAREQFF	-	TRBV7-6	-	TRBJ2-1
TGTGCCAGTAGTATCGGCAGGTACCAAGAGACCCAGTACTTC	CASSIGRYQETQYF	-	TRBV19	-	TRBJ2-5
TGCAGTGGTGGGGGGAACATTCAGTACTTC	CSGGGNIQYF	-	TRBV20-1	once	TRBJ2-4
TGCGCCAGCAGGTCCGGGACAGGGAGATCTGGGGCCAACGTCCTGACTTTC	CASRSGTGRSGANVLTF	TRBD1	TRBV4-1	-	TRBJ2-6
TGTGCCAGCAGTGAGGCAGGGTTGATCACTGAAGCTTTCTTT	CASSEAGLITEAFF	-	TRBV25-1	-	TRBJ1-1
TGTGCCAGCTCACCACAGACAGAGTATGGCTACACCTTC	CASSPQTEYGYTF	-	TRBV18	few	TRBJ1-2
TGTGCCAGCAGCGTAGGGTCGACAGGGGGATGGGGAAGCACAGATACGCAGTATTTT	CASSVGSTGGWGSTDTQYF	TRBD1	TRBV9	-	TRBJ2-3
TGTGCCAGTAGTACCCGTGGATCAACTAATGAAAAACTGTTTTTT	CASSTRGSTNEKLFF	-	TRBV19	-	TRBJ1-4
TGTGCCAGCAGCTCCTACACACCGGGACACAGGACCTACGAGCAGTACTTC	CASSSYTPGHRTYEQYF	-	TRBV7-9	-	TRBJ2-7
TGTGCCAGCAGAACCGGGACAGAGCTCGAGGGGGCTTTCTTT	CASRTGTELEGAFF	TRBD1	TRBV28	-	TRBJ1-1
TGTGCCAGCAGTGCGGGGCGGGGGGGATACACAGATACGCAGTATTTT	CASSAGRGGYTDTQYF	TRBD2	TRBV6-1	-	TRBJ2-3
TGTGCCAGCTGGAGAGCGGGAGTAAAAAGAGAGAGGGGAGATACGCAGTATTTT	CASWRAGVKRERGDTQYF	TRBD2	TRBV27	once	TRBJ2-3
TGCAGCGCCAATGCCGACAGGGACAGGGGCGCCTACGAGCAGTACTTC	CSANADRDRGAYEQYF	TRBD1	TRBV29-1	-	TRBJ2-7
TGCGCCAGCAGCTTGGGCCCAACTAGCACAGATACGCAGTATTTT	CASSLGPTSTDTQYF	-	TRBV5-1	-	TRBJ2-3
TGTGCCAGCAGCCCCCACTCCACAGGTACCGGGGAGCTGTTTTTT	CASSPHSTGTGELFF	-	TRBV9	-	TRBJ2-2
TGTGCCAGCAGCTTACTACAGGGTAACGGCGAGCAGTACTTC	CASSLLQGNGEQYF	-	TRBV7-2	-	TRBJ2-7
TGTGCCTGGAGTAAACAGCTCCAGGGTAACGAGCAGTACTTC	CAWSKQLQGNEQYF	-	TRBV30	-	TRBJ2-7
TGCGCCAGCACGGTGGGCGGATACACAGATACGCAGTATTTT	CASTVGGYTDTQYF	-	TRBV5-1	-	TRBJ2-3
TGTGCCAGCAGGCCCAGTAGCTCTGGAAACACCATATATTTT	CASRPSSSGNTIYF	-	TRBV7-9	few	TRBJ1-3
TGTGCGAGTCGCTTATGGTGGGAAGCTTTCTTT	CASRLWWEAFF	-	TRBV12-2	-	TRBJ1-1
TGTGCCTGGAGTGGTGGGTGGTCATTCAATGAGCAGTTCTTC	CAWSGGWSFNEQFF	-	TRBV30	-	TRBJ2-1
TGTGCCAGCAGCCCCCGGGTAAGGCAAGAGACCCAGTACTTC	CASSPRVRQETQYF	-	TRBV5-4	-	TRBJ2-5
TGTGCCAGCTCACTCTCGCGCGAGACCCAGTACTTC	CASSLSRETQYF	-	TRBV18	-	TRBJ2-5
TGCGCCAGCAGCCCACTAGCGGATTCCTACAATGAGCAGTTCTTC	CASSPLADSYNEQFF	TRBD2	TRBV5-1	-	TRBJ2-1
TGTGCCAGTAGCATCGGGACTAGCGACAATGAGCAGTTCTTC	CASSIGTSDNEQFF	TRBD2	TRBV19	-	TRBJ2-1
TGTGCCAGCAGTGTACAGGAGTGGGGCTACGAGCAGTACTTC	CASSVQEWGYEQYF	-	TRBV6-4	-	TRBJ2-7
TGTGCCAGCAGTGAGATCGGGACACTTTCTGGAAACACCATATATTTT	CASSEIGTLSGNTIYF	-	TRBV25-1	-	TRBJ1-3
TGTGCCAGCAGTGGGTTACCGATGAACACTGAAGCTTTCTTT	CASSGLPMNTEAFF	-	TRBV27	few	TRBJ1-1
TGCGCCAGCAGTGAGTCGGGACAGGGGAACTACGAGCAGTACTTC	CASSESGQGNYEQYF	TRBD1	TRBV10-1	-	TRBJ2-7
TGTGCCAGCAGCCCACCAAGTGGGGAATATCGGAGTGGGAGGAACCAAGAGACCCAGTACTTC	CASSPPSGEYRSGRNQETQYF	-	TRBV7-8	-	TRBJ2-5
TGTGCCAGCAGCTTGGGACAGGGCGGCTATGGCTACACCTTC	CASSLGQGGYGYTF	TRBD1	TRBV5-6	-	TRBJ1-2
TGTGCCAGCAGCAAACCAAAACAGCGGGAGGGCCTAGGGGGGGAGACCCAGTACTTC	CASSKPKQREGLGGETQYF	-	TRBV21-1	-	TRBJ2-5
TGTGCCAGCAGCTTTGGCAGCGGGGGCACAGATACGCAGTATTTT	CASSFGSGGTDTQYF	TRBD2	TRBV11-2	-	TRBJ2-3
TGTGCCAGCAGTCGTAGACTAGTGGGGTCCTACAATGAGCAGTTCTTC	CASSRRLVGSYNEQFF	-	TRBV2	-	TRBJ2-1
TGCGCCAGCAGCAGAAAAGGACAGGCTAATGAAAAACTGTTTTTT	CASSRKGQANEKLFF	TRBD1	TRBV5-1	-	TRBJ1-4
TGCGCCAGCAGCTTGGCTGGGGGATACACTGAAGCTTTCTTT	CASSLAGGYTEAFF	-	TRBV5-1	few	TRBJ1-1
TGTGCCAGCAGCTTATCGTCAGGGACTGGCAATCAGCCCCAGCATTTT	CASSLSSGTGNQPQHF	-	TRBV5-6	-	TRBJ1-5
TGTGCCAGCAGCTTAGCGGGGCGGGTCCACAATGAGCAGTTCTTC	CASSLAGRVHNEQFF	-	TRBV7-9	-	TRBJ2-1
TGTGCCAGCAGCATCTCTCATCTAGCGGGCAAAGAGACCCAGTACTTC	CASSISHLAGKETQYF	TRBD2	TRBV11-1	-	TRBJ2-5
TGTGCCTGCATTTCGGGCTCAGCTAACTATGGCTACACCTTC	CACISGSANYGYTF	-	TRBV30	-	TRBJ1-2
TGCGCCAGCAGCTACGACAGTCTCACAGATACGCAGTATTTT	CASSYDSLTDTQYF	-	TRBV5-1	-	TRBJ2-3
TGTGCCAGCAGCCGCGGGCAGGGGGACGGGGAGCAGTACTTC	CASSRGQGDGEQYF	TRBD1	TRBV4-2	-	TRBJ2-7
TGTGCCACCACCTTGGGGACAACACCTTCTGGGGCCAACGTCCTGACTTTC	CATTLGTTPSGANVLTF	-	TRBV28	-	TRBJ2-6
TGCAGCGCAAAAGGCCTCAATAGGAGCACCGGGGAGCTGTTTTTT	CSAKGLNRSTGELFF	-	TRBV29-1	-	TRBJ2-2
TGTGCCAGCTCACCACGCCAGGGGCTCAGCGAGCAGTACTTC	CASSPRQGLSEQYF	-	TRBV18	-	TRBJ2-7
TGTGCCAGCAGCACAACACAGGGACTAGCAATGGGAAACATTCAGTACTTC	CASSTTQGLAMGNIQYF	TRBD2	TRBV28	-	TRBJ2-4
TGTGCCAGCAGCCCCGGGGCCGCCTCCTACGAGCAGTACTTC	CASSPGAASYEQYF	-	TRBV11-1	once	TRBJ2-7
TGTGCCAGCAGTTTCCCGGGACAGGGGTCCCAAGCTTTCTTT	CASSFPGQGSQAFF	TRBD1	TRBV28	-	TRBJ1-1
TGTGCCAGCAGCCTAGGGACAGAATTCCAAGAGACCCAGTACTTC	CASSLGTEFQETQYF	TRBD1	TRBV14	few	TRBJ2-5
TGTGCCAGCAGCTTAGGATCCGGGGTAGAGACCCAGTACTTC	CASSLGSGVETQYF	-	TRBV11-2	-	TRBJ2-5
TGTGCCAGCAGCTTAGGTCCCGGGAGGGGTTACGAGGCGCTCGAGCAGTACTTC	CASSLGPGRGYEALEQYF	TRBD2	TRBV7-9	-	TRBJ2-7
TGTGCCAGCAGGTCCGACAGGGGTCCTAGGGAGCAGTACTTC	CASRSDRGPREQYF	TRBD1	TRBV2	-	TRBJ2-7